These T cell receptor beta chains were read from a single sample in a study of OX40 agonist ivuxolimab in advanced cancers. Assay used: immunoSEQ multiplex PCR; TCRdb lists only in-frame clones, some missing. Seen here are 70,000 to 95,000 clones, roughly 94% observed once, and the top ten hold roughly 0.5%. The sample was CD4+ or CD8+ T cells sorted from blood, taken in a trial of the OX40 agonist ivuxolimab. The receptors shown here come from an adult with an advanced solid tumor such as melanoma, head and neck, liver or kidney cancer. Both conserved end residues are part of each CDR3.

TRBJ1-5 | TRBV9 | CASSVGGDPYQPQHF
TRBJ1-1 | TRBV19 | CASSQQGGYTEAFF
TRBJ1-5 | TRBV2 | CASTGHEQPQHF
TRBJ1-5 | TRBV19 | CASQPEGRGDQPQHF
TRBJ1-1 | TRBV2 | CASSEMWGSEAFF
TRBJ1-4 | TRBV19 | CASSMGTLNEKLFF
TRBJ2-1 | TRBV6-5 | CASTKSTSGINEQFF
TRBJ2-1 | TRBV9 | CASSGGRVIERGGHEQFF
TRBJ1-1 | TRBV6-5 | CASSPPRQGTEAFF
TRBJ2-7 | TRBV9 | CASSPHTGQAYEQYF
TRBJ2-1 | TRBV29-1 | CSVEGGGSYNEQFF
TRBJ1-4 | TRBV6-1 | CASSEAWGRFGSNEKLFF
TRBJ1-1 | TRBV6-5 | CASSYSGSGGTFF
TRBJ1-3 | TRBV30 | CAWRGRLPGNTIYF
TRBJ1-2 | TRBV27 | CASSLWGTGENGYTF
TRBJ2-5 | TRBV6-5 | CASSYTGAGETQYF
TRBJ1-1 | TRBV30 | CAWTWRIGLNTEAFF
TRBJ2-7 | TRBV5-4 | CASSQDSSGGSPQYF
TRBJ2-7 | TRBV6-5 | CASSYSLGQSYEQYF
TRBJ1-6 | TRBV9 | CASSLNSPLHF
TRBJ1-1 | TRBV14 | CASSQPGQRNTEAFF
TRBJ2-7 | TRBV20-1 | CSARGSEQYF
TRBJ2-7 | TRBV11-3 | CASSPDRYEQYF
TRBJ2-5 | TRBV29-1 | CSGTEIGETQYF
TRBJ2-3 | TRBV30 | CAWSVGLGLAGAQIYITDTQYF
TRBJ2-3 | TRBV21-1 | CASSKDMPGYDRGTSTDTQYF
TRBJ2-7 | TRBV6-5 | CASSYSTASFYEQYF
TRBJ1-1 | TRBV19 | CASSEGAYYTEAFF
TRBJ2-5 | TRBV4-2 | CASSQGLAGGQETQYF
TRBJ1-3 | TRBV19 | CASSRQSSGNTIYF
TRBJ1-2 | TRBV14 | CASSQETGGFYGYTF
TRBJ1-4 | TRBV5-1 | CASRPTTNEKLFF
TRBJ2-2 | TRBV4-1 | CASSQDRLAGGWGELFF
TRBJ2-1 | TRBV6-1 | CASSEVTSGYFEQFF
TRBJ2-1 | TRBV5-4 | CASSLGAGREEQFF
TRBJ2-3 | TRBV19 | CATSVAGVITDTQYF
TRBJ1-2 | TRBV6-1 | CASSWTGYGYTF
TRBJ2-7 | TRBV21-1 | CASSKDRGRGTSCEQYF
TRBJ1-6 | TRBV5-1 | CASRDSILYNSPLHF
TRBJ2-7 | TRBV6-6 | CASSRTGTYEQYF
TRBJ2-3 | TRBV5-1 | CASESGRGTDTQYF
TRBJ2-5 | TRBV7-9 | CASSLLAGGETQYF
TRBJ2-1 | TRBV11-2 | CASSPTTGALDNEQFF
TRBJ2-1 | TRBV11-3 | CAKNNEQFF
TRBJ2-1 | TRBV7-3 | CASSLNAGEGFNEQFF
TRBJ2-1 | TRBV19 | CASRPEGGASYNEQFF
TRBJ1-2 | TRBV5-1 | CASSHDWTNYGYTF
TRBJ2-2 | TRBV5-8 | CAQTAPNTGELFF
TRBJ1-5 | TRBV30 | CAWSAPNQPQHF
TRBJ1-5 | TRBV6-5 | CASSSGRSGNQPQHF
TRBJ2-7 | TRBV2 | CASSDEGWEQYF
TRBJ1-2 | TRBV6-5 | CASSYNGRSGYTF
TRBJ1-5 | TRBV7-6 | CASSRDSNQPQHF
TRBJ1-1 | TRBV5-1 | CASSTGQGNTEAFF
TRBJ1-2 | TRBV4-1 | CASSQGGGSNYGYTF
TRBJ2-3 | TRBV11-2 | CASSFRTSGGSTDTQYF
TRBJ1-2 | TRBV28 | CASSSGQANYGYTF
TRBJ2-2 | TRBV9 | CASSVVFTGELFF